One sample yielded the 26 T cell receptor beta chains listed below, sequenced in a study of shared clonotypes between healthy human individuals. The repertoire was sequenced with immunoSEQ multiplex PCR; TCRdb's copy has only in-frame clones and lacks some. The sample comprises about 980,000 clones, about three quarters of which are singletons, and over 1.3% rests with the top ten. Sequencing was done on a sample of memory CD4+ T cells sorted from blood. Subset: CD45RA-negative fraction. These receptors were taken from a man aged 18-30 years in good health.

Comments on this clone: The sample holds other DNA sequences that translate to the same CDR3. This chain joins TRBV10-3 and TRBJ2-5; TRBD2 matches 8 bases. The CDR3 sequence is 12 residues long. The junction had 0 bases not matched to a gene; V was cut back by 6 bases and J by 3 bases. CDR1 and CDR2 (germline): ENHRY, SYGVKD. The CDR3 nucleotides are TGTGCCATCAGCGGGGGGGAAGAGACCCAGTACTTC. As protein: CAISGGEETQYF.

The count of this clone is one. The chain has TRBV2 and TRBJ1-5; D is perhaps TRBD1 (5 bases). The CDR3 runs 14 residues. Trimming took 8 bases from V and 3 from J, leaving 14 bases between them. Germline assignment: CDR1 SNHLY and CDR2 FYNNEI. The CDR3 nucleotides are TGTGCCAGCCGGGACTTCCCCCCCAATCAGCCCCAGCATTTT. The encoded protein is CASRDFPPNQPQHF.

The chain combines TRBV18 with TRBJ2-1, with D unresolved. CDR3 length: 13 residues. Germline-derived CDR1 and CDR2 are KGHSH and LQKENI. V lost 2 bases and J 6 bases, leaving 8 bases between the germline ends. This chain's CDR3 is CASSPSQSNEQFF. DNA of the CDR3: TGTGCCAGCTCACCATCACAGAGCAATGAGCAGTTCTTC.

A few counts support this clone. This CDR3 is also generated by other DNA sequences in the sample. CDR3 nucleotides: TGTGCCTGGTCTCCGGGACAGGGGAATCAGCCCCAGCATTTT. Translated: CAWSPGQGNQPQHF. The rearrangement uses TRBV30 and TRBJ1-5; 10 nucleotides agree with TRBD1. The V segment lost 5 bases and the J segment 4 bases; nucleotides outside the gene matches: 5. This CDR3 has 14 residues. Germline loops: CDR1 GTSNPN, CDR2 SVGIG (reference sequence).

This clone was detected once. The CDR3 bases are TGTGCCAGCAGCTTAGGGACCGTTTCTAACTATGGCTACACCTTC. Amino acid sequence: CASSLGTVSNYGYTF. The chain recombines TRBV7-2 with TRBJ1-2; no definite D call. The CDR3 extends over 15 amino acids. V was clipped by 1 base and J by 0 bases, with 9 bases between them. CDR1 and CDR2 from the germline V gene are SGHTA and FQGNSA.

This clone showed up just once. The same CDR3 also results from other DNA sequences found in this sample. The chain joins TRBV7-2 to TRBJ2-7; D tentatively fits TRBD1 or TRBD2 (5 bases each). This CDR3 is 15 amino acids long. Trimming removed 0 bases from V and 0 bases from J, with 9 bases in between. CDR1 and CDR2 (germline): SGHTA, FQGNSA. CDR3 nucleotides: TGTGCCAGCAGCTTAGCAGGGACCAGCTCCTACGAGCAGTACTTC. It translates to CASSLAGTSSYEQYF.

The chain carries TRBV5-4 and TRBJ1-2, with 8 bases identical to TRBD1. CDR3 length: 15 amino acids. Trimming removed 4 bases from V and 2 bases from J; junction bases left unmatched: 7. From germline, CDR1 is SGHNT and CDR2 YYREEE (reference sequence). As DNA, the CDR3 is TGTGCCAGCAGCCCCGGGACAGGTTGGAACTATGGCTACACCTTC. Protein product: CASSPGTGWNYGYTF.

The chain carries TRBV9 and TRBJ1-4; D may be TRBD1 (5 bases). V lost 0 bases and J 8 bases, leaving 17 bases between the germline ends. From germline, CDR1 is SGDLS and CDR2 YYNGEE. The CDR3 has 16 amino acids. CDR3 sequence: CASSVGVGGGNEKLFF. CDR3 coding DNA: TGTGCCAGCAGCGTAGGAGTTGGGGGAGGAAACGAAAAACTGTTTTTT.

CDR3 DNA: TGTGCCAGCAGCTTAACACAGGGAAGTAATTCACCCCTCCACTTT. It specifies CASSLTQGSNSPLHF. The chain joins TRBV11-2 to TRBJ1-6; D perhaps matches TRBD1 (6 bases). Germline V gives CDR1 SGHAT, CDR2 FQNNGV. V lost 2 bases to trimming and J lost 6 bases, with 11 bases between them. The CDR3 spans 15 residues. Full variable domain (missing parts from reference TRBV11-2 and TRBJ1-6): EAGVAQSPRYKIIEKRQSVAFWCNPISGHATLYWYQQILGQGPKLLIQFQNNGVVDDSQLPKDRFSAERLKGVDSTLKIQPAKLEDSAVYLCASSLTQGSNSPLHFGNGTRLTVT.

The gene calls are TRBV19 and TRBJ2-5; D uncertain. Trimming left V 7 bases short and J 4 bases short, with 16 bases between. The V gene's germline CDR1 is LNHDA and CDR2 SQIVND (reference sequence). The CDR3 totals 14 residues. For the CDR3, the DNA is TGTGCCAGTAAGAGTCGGTTTGTTGGAGAGACCCAGTACTTC. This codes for CASKSRFVGETQYF.

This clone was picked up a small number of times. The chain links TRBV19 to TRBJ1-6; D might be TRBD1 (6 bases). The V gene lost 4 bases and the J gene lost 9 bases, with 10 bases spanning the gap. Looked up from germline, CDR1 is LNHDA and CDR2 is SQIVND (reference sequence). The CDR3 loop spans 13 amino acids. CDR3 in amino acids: CASSTDRTSPLHF. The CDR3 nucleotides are TGTGCCAGTAGTACCGACAGGACTTCACCCCTCCACTTT. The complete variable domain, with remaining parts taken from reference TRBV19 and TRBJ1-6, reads DGGITQSPKYLFRKEGQNVTLSCEQNLNHDAMYWYRQDPGQGLRLIYYSQIVNDFQKGDIAEGYSVSREKKESFPLTVTSAQKNPTAFYLCASSTDRTSPLHFGNGTRLTVT.

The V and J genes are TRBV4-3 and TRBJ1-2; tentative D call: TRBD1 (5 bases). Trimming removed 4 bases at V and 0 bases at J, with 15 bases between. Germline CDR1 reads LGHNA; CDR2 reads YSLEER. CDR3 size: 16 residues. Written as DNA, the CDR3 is TGCGCCAGCAGCCGGGCGGTGGGGGAAACTAACTATGGCTACACCTTC. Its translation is CASSRAVGETNYGYTF.

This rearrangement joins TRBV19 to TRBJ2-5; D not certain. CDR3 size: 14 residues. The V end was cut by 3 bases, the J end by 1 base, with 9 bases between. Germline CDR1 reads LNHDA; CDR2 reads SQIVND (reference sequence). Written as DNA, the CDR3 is TGTGCCAGTAGTATTTTTCACCTCCAAGAGACCCAGTACTTC. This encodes CASSIFHLQETQYF.

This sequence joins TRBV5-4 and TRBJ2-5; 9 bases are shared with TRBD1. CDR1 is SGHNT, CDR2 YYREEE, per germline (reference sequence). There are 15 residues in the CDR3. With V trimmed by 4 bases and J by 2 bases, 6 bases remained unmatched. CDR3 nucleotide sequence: TGTGCCAGCAGCCCAGGGACAGGGAGACAAGAGACCCAGTACTTC. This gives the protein CASSPGTGRQETQYF.

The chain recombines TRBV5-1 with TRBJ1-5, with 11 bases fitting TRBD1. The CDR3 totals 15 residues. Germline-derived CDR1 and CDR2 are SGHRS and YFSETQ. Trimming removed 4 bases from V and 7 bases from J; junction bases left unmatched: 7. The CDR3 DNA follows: TGCGCCAGCAGCCCAGGGACAGGGGGAGGGCAGCCCCAGCATTTT. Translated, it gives CASSPGTGGGQPQHF.

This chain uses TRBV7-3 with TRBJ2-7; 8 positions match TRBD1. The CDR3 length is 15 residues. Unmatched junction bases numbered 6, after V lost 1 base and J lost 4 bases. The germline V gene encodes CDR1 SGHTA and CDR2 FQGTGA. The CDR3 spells CASSLNSRGPYEQYF. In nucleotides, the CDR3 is TGTGCCAGCAGCTTAAATTCCAGGGGGCCTTACGAGCAGTACTTC.

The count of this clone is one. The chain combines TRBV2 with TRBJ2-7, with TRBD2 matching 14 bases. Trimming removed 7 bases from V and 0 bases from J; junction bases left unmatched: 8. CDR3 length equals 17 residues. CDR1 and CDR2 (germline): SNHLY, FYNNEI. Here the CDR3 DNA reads TGTGCCAGCAAGAGACTAGCGGGGGGGCAAAGCTCCTACGAGCAGTACTTC. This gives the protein CASKRLAGGQSSYEQYF.

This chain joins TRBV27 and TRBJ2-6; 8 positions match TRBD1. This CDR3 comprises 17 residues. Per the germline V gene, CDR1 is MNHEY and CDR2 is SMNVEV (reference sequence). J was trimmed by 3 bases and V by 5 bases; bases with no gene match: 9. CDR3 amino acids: CASSQAWTGHGANVLTF. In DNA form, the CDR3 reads TGTGCCAGCAGTCAAGCTTGGACAGGGCATGGGGCCAACGTCCTGACTTTC.

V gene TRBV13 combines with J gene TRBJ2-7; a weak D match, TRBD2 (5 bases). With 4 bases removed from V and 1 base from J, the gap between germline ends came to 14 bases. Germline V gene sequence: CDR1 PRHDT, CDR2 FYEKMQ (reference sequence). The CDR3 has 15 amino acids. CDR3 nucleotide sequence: TGTGCCAGCAGCTCAAAAGCTGCGGGTTCCTACGAGCAGTACTTC. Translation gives CASSSKAAGSYEQYF.

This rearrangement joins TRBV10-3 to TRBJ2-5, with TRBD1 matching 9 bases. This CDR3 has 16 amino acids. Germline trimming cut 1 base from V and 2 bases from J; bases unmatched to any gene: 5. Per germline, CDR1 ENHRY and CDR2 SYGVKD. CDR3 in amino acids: CAISEWGGQGQETQYF. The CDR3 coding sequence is TGTGCCATCAGTGAGTGGGGGGGACAGGGTCAAGAGACCCAGTACTTC.

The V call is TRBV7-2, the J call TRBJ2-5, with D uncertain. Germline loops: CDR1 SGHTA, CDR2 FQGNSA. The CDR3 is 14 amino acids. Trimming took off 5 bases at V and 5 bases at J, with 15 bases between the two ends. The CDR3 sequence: CASSQGRRSETQYF. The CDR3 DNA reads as TGTGCCAGCAGCCAAGGGCGGAGAAGCGAGACCCAGTACTTC.

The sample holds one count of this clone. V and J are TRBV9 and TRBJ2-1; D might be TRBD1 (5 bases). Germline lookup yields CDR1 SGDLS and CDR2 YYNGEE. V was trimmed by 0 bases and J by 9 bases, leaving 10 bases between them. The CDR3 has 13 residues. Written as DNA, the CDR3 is TGTGCCAGCAGCGTAGAGTGGGGCGGTGAGCAGTTCTTC. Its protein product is CASSVEWGGEQFF.

The CDR3 region is CASRKQGSSYNSPLHF. CDR3 nucleotides: TGTGCCAGCAGGAAACAGGGTAGCTCCTATAATTCACCCCTCCACTTT. V is TRBV5-4 and J is TRBJ1-6; TRBD1 is a possible D gene (6 bases). The CDR3 contains 16 residues. V gave up 5 bases and J gave up 0 bases, with 12 bases separating them. CDR1 and CDR2 (germline): SGHNT, YYREEE (reference sequence).

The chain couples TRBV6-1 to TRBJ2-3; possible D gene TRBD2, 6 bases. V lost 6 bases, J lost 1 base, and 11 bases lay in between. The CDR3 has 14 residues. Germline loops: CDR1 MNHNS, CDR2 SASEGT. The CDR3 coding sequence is TGTGCCAGCAGCCGCAGGGAGGGCACAGATACGCAGTATTTT. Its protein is CASSRREGTDTQYF.

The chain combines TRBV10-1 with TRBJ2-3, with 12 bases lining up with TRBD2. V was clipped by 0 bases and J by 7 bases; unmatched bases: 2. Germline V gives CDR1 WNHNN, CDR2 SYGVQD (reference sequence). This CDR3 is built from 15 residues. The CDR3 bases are TGCGCCAGCAGTGAGTCTCTAGCGGGAGGGTATACGCAGTATTTT. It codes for CASSESLAGGYTQYF.

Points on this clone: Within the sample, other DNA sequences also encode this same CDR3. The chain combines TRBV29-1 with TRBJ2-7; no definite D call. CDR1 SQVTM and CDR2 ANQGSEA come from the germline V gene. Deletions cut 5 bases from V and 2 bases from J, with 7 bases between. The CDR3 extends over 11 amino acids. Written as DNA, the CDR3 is TGCAGCGTTCTTCAGACCTACGAGCAGTACTTC. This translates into CSVLQTYEQYF.